This record looks at one T cell receptor beta chain sequence and its context. Its antigen remains unknown. Using immunoSEQ multiplex PCR, the repertoire was profiled, and TCRdb retains in-frame clones only, with some absent. Among 150,000 or so clones listed, approximately 90% were seen once. This sample was taken from a study of T cell responses to AZD1222 COVID-19 vaccine. Study conclusions and caveats: Unmutated variant regions are reportedly the target of nearly half of TCRs that are spike-specific.

The source is an adult in good health. Here the sequenced sample was peripheral blood, taken on day 0 of AZD1222 vaccination.

CDR3 DNA sequence: TGTGCCAGCAGGATTCACAGGGGGCCCAGAAACACTGAAGCTTTCTTT. This encodes CASRIHRGPRNTEAFF. The rearrangement joins TRBV5-8 to TRBJ1-1; TRBD1 agrees at 9 bases. The CDR3 loop spans 16 amino acids. Germline CDR1 is SGHTS and CDR2 is YDEGEE. The ends lost 5 bases at V and 2 bases at J; junction bases unmatched: 10.